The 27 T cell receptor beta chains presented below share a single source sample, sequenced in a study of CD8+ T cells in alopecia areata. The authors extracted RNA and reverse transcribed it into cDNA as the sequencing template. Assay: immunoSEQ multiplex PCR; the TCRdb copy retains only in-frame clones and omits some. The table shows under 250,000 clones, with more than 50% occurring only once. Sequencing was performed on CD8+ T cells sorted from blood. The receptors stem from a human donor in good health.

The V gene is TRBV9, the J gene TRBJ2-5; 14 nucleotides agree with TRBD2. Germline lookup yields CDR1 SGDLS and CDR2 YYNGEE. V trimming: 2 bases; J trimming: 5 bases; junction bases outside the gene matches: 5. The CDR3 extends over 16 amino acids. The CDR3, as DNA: TGTGCCAGCAGCGTGACTAGCGGGGGGGGCTATGAGACCCAGTACTTC. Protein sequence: CASSVTSGGGYETQYF.

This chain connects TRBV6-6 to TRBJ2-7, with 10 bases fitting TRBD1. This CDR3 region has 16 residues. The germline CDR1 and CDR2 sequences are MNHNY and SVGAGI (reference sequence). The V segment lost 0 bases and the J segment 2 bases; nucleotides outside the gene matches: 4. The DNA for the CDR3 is TGTGCCAGCAGTTACTCGTCGGGGACAGGGGCCTACGAGCAGTACTTC. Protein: CASSYSSGTGAYEQYF.

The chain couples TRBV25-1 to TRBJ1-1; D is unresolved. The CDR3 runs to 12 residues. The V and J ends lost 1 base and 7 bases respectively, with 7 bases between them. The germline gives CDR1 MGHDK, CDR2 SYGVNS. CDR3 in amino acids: CASSEFRGEAFF. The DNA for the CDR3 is TGTGCCAGCAGTGAATTCCGCGGTGAAGCTTTCTTT.

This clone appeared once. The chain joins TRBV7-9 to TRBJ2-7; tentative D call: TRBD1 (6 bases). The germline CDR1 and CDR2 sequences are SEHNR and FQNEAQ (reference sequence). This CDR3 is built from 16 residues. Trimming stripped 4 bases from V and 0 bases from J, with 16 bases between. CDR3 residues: CASSSEEDRYSYEQYF. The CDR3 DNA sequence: TGTGCCAGCAGCTCAGAAGAGGACAGATACTCCTACGAGCAGTACTTC.

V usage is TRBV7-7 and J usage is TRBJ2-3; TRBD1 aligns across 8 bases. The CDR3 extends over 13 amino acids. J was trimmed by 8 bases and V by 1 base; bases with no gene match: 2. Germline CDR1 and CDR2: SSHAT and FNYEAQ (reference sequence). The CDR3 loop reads CASSLGQGATQYF. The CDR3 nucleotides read TGTGCCAGCAGCTTAGGCCAGGGGGCTACGCAGTATTTT.

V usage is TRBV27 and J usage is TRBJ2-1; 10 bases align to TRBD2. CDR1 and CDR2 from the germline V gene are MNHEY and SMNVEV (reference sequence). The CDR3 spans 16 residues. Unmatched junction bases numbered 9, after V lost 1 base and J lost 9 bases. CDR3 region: CASSLYQAGGPAEQFF. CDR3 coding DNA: TGTGCCAGCAGTTTATACCAAGCGGGGGGGCCAGCTGAGCAGTTCTTC.

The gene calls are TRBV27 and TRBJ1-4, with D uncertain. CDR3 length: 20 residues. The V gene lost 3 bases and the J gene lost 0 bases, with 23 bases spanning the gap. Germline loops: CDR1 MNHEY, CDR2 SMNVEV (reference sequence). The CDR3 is CASSFFPESGPLATNEKLFF. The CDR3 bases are TGTGCCAGCAGTTTCTTTCCGGAGTCCGGGCCACTAGCAACTAATGAAAAACTGTTTTTT.

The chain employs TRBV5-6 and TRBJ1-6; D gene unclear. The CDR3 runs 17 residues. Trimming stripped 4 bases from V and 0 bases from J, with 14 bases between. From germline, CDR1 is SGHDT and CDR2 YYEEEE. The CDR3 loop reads CASSGQEKGSYNSPLHF. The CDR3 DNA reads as TGTGCCAGCAGCGGGCAGGAAAAGGGCTCCTATAATTCACCCCTCCACTTT.

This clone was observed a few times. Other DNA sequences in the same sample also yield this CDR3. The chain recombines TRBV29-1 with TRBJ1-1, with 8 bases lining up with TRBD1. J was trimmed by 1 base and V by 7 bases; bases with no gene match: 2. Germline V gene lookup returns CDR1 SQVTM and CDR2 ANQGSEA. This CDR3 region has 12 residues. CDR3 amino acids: CSAGTGNTEAFF. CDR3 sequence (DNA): TGCAGCGCAGGGACAGGGAACACTGAAGCTTTCTTT. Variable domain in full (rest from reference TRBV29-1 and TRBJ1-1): SAVISQKPSRDICQRGTSLTIQCQVDSQVTMMFWYRQQPGQSLTLIATANQGSEATYESGFVIDKFPISRPNLTFSTLTVSNMSPEDSSIYLCSAGTGNTEAFFGQGTRLTVV.

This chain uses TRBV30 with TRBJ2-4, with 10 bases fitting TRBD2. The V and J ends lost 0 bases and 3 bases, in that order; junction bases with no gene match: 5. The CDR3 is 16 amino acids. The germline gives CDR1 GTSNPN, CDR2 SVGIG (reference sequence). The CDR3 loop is CAWSVEASGGKNIQYF. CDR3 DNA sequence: TGTGCCTGGAGTGTAGAGGCTAGCGGGGGCAAAAACATTCAGTACTTC.

The CDR3 sequence: CASGDSGNSPLHF. CDR3 DNA sequence: TGTGCCAGCGGGGACAGTGGCAATTCACCCCTCCACTTT. The chain combines TRBV6-4 with TRBJ1-6; 7 nucleotides agree with TRBD1. Germline V gives CDR1 MRHNA, CDR2 SNTAGT. With 8 bases clipped from V and 7 bases from J, the junction kept 5 bases outside the gene matches. The CDR3 extends over 13 amino acids.

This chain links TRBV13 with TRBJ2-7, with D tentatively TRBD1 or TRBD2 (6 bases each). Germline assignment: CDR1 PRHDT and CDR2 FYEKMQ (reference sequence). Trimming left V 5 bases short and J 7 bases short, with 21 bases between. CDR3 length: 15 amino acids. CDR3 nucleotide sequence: TGTGCCAGCAGCCTTAGAGGGGGGAACGAAGGGGAGCAGTACTTC. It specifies CASSLRGGNEGEQYF.

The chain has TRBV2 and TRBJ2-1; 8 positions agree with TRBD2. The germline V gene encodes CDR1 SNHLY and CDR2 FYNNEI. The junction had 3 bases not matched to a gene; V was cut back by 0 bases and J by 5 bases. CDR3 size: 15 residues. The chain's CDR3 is CASSEARGGNNEQFF. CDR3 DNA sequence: TGTGCCAGCAGTGAAGCTCGCGGGGGGAACAATGAGCAGTTCTTC.

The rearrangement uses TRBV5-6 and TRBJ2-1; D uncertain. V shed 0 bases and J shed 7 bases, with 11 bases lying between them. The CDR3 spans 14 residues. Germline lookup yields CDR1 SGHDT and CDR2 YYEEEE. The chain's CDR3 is CASSLGALRNEQFF. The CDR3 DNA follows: TGTGCCAGCAGCTTGGGAGCGCTTCGAAATGAGCAGTTCTTC.

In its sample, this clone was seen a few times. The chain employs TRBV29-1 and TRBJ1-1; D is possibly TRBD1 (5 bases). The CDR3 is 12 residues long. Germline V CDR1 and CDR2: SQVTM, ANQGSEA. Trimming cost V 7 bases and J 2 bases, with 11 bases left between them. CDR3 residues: CSGTDSNTEAFF. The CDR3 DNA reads TGCAGCGGGACCGACAGCAACACTGAAGCTTTCTTT.

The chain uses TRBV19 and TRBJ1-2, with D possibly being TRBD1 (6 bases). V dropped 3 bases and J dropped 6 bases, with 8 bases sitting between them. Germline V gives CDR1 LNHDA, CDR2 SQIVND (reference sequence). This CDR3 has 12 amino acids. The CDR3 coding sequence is TGTGCCAGTAGTATCTCAGGGGATGGCTACACCTTC. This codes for CASSISGDGYTF.

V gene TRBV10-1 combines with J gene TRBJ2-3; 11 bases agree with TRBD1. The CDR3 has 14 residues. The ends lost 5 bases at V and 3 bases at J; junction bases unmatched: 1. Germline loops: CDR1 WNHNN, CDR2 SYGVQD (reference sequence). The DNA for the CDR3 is TGCGCCAGCAGTCGGGACAGGGGGACAGATACGCAGTATTTT. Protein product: CASSRDRGTDTQYF.

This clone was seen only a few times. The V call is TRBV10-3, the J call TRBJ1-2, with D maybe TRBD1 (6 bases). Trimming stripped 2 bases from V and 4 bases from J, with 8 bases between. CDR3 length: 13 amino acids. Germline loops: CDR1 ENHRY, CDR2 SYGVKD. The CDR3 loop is CAISEGQTYGYTF. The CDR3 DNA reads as TGTGCCATCAGTGAGGGACAGACCTATGGCTACACCTTC.

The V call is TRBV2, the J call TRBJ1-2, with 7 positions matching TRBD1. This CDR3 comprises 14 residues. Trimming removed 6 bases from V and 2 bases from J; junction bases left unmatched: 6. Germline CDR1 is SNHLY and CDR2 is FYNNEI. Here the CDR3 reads CASSPGTVNYGYTF. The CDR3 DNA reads TGTGCCAGCAGCCCCGGGACAGTGAACTATGGCTACACCTTC.

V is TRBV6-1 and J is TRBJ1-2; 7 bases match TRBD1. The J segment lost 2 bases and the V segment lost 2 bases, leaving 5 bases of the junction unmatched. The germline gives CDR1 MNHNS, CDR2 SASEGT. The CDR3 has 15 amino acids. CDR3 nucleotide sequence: TGTGCCAGCAGTGAAAACAGGGGACCGAACTATGGCTACACCTTC. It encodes CASSENRGPNYGYTF.

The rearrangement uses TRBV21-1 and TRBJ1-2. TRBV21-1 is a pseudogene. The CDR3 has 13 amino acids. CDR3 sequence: CASPRGQNYGYTF. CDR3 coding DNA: TGTGCCAGCCCTCGGGGGCAAAACTATGGCTACACCTTC.

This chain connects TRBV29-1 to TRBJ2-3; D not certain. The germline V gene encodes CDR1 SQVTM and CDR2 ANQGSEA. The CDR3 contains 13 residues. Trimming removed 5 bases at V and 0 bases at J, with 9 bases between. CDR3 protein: CSVHDWSTDTQYF. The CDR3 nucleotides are TGCAGCGTTCATGATTGGAGCACAGATACGCAGTATTTT.

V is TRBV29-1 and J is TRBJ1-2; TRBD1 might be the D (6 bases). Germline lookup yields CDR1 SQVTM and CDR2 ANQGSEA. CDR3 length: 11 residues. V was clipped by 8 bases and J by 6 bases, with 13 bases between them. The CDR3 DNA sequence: TGCAGCATCGCTGGGGGCAATGGCTACACCTTC. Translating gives CSIAGGNGYTF.

CDR3 coding DNA: TGCGCCAGCAGCCAAGCATCAGGGGGCTTGAACACTGAAGCTTTCTTT. The encoded protein is CASSQASGGLNTEAFF. V and J are TRBV4-1 and TRBJ1-1; the match to TRBD1 covers 8 bases. This CDR3 spans 16 amino acids. Looked up from germline, CDR1 is MGHRA and CDR2 is YSYEKL. Losses at the gene ends were 1 base for V and 0 bases for J; bases not matched to a gene: 4.

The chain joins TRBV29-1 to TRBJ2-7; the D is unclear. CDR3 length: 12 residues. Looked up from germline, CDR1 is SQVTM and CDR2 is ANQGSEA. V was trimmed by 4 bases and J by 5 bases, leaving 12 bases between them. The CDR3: CSVAPNAHEQYF. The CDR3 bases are TGCAGCGTTGCCCCAAACGCCCACGAGCAGTACTTC.

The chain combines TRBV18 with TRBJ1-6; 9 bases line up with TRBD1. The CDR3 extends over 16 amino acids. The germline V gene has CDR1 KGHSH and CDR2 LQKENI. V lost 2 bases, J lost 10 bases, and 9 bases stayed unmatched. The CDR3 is CASSPKDRGAYSPLHF. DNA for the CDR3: TGTGCCAGCTCACCAAAGGACAGGGGAGCATACTCACCCCTCCACTTT.

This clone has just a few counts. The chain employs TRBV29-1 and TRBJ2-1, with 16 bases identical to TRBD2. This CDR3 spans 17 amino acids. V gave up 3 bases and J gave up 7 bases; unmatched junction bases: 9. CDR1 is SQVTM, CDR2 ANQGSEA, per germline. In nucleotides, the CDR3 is TGCAGCGTTGAGGGACTAGCGGGGGGGCGTTTCTCTAATGAGCAGTTCTTC. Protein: CSVEGLAGGRFSNEQFF.